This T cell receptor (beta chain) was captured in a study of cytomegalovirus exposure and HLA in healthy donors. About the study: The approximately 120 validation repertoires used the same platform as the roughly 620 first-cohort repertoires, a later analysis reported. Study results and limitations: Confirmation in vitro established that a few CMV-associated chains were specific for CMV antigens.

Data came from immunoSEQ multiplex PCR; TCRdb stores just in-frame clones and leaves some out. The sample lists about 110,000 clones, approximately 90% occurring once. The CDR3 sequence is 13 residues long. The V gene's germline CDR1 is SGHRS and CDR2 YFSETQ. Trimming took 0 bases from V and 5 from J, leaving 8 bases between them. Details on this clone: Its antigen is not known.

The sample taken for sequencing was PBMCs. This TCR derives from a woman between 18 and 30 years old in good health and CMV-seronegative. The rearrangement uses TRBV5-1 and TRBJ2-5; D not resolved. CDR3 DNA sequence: TGCGCCAGCAGCTTGGATTCCCGGGAGACCCAGTACTTC. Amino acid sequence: CASSLDSRETQYF.